The source of this T cell receptor (beta chain) is a study of PD-1 blockade in classical Hodgkin lymphoma. For the study at large: Patients had nivolumab dosed at 3 mg/kg, delivered intravenously every 2 weeks.

Germline-derived CDR1 and CDR2 are ENHRY and SYGVKD. The CDR3 totals 14 residues. V lost 4 bases and J lost 3, with 10 bases in between. The protocol was immunoSEQ multiplex PCR, while the TCRdb copy is restricted to in-frame clones and leaves out a portion. The profile shows around 11,000 clones, around four fifths of them singletons. Study-wide results and caveats: There remain no defined causes for the repertoire differences, which possibly reflect disease activity or prior therapy. CD4+ TCR diversity, unlike CD8+, climbed significantly by C4D1.

A note on this clone: Its matching antigen is unknown. This specimen includes other DNA sequences encoding the same CDR3.

The time point denotes: cycle 4 day 1 (C4D1), after more than 5 weeks of nivolumab. Every single patient, without exception, relapsed after autologous stem cell transplantation, and brentuximab vedotin exposure varied. Magnetic negative selection was used to purify CD4+ T cells from thawed PBMCs. The clonotype originates from a human donor with classical Hodgkin lymphoma. The rearrangement uses TRBV10-3 and TRBJ1-5; a possible D gene is TRBD1 (6 bases). The starting material was CD4+ T cells from blood, obtained before the fourth cycle of nivolumab. As DNA, the CDR3 is TGTGCCATCAGTGTCAGGGGAGACAATCAGCCCCAGCATTTT. The encoded protein is CAISVRGDNQPQHF.